Listed here are 5 T cell receptor beta chains from one sample, sequenced in a study of human T cells and chemical hapten exposure. Sample time point: patch test 3, about 24 weeks after DPC sensitization. The treatment here: therapeutic diphenylcyclopropenone sensitization with weekly scalp DPC. TCRdb ran MiXCR on the RACE reads and lists one entry per CDR3 protein. The sample includes 95,000 to 150,000 distinct CDR3 sequences, about 10% of them seen just once. The material was whole blood, obtained in connection with sensitization to the hapten diphenylcyclopropenone (DPC). These receptors came from a woman aged 45-65 years with alopecia areata. Some clones in this sample may be carry-over from other donors' samples.

This clonotype has a count of ten or more. J is TRBJ2-3 and V is TRBV20-1; D remains unclear. CDR1 DFQATT and CDR2 SNEGSKA come from the germline V gene (reference sequence). CDR3 length: 15 amino acids. V lost 1 base to trimming and J lost 0 bases, with 11 bases between them. The CDR3: CSARGPQISTDTQYF. CDR3 in DNA: TGCAGTGCTAGAGGGCCACAGATTAGCACAGATACGCAGTATTTT.

This clonotype was seen only a few times. The chain recombines TRBV18 with TRBJ1-5; the D is unclear. Germline CDR1 KGHSH, CDR2 LQKENI. The CDR3 is 13 residues long. V lost 3 bases, J lost 7 bases, and 10 bases lay in between. Here the CDR3 reads CASSPDKRQPQHF. As DNA, the CDR3 is TGTGCCAGCTCACCCGACAAGCGGCAGCCCCAGCATTTT.

Many counts were recorded for this clonotype. V gene TRBV20-1 combines with J gene TRBJ1-6, with D possibly being TRBD1 (5 bases). The V and J ends lost 3 bases and 9 bases respectively, with 24 bases between them. The CDR3 totals 17 residues. Germline CDR1 and CDR2: DFQATT and SNEGSKA (reference sequence). CDR3 DNA: TGCAGTGCTAGGGGGCGGTTTGGGCGCGGAGACATTTCACCCCTCCACTTT. It is translated as CSARGRFGRGDISPLHF.

The chain carries TRBV20-1 and TRBJ1-1; 9 bases match TRBD1. V was clipped by 3 bases and J by 4 bases; unmatched bases: 9. The germline V gene encodes CDR1 DFQATT and CDR2 SNEGSKA (reference sequence). The CDR3 spans 15 residues. The CDR3 protein is CSARPIQGATTEAFF. The CDR3 nucleotides read TGCAGTGCTAGGCCGATACAGGGGGCAACCACTGAAGCTTTCTTT.

This clonotype appeared a few times. The chain links TRBV7-2 to TRBJ2-2; 10 positions agree with TRBD2. Germline CDR1 and CDR2: SGHTA and FQGNSA. The CDR3 loop spans 15 amino acids. Trimming cost V 3 bases and J 5 bases; bases outside gene matches: 3. The DNA for the CDR3 is TGTGCCAGCAGCTTTAGCGGGAGGAAAACCGGGGAGCTGTTTTTT. The encoded protein is CASSFSGRKTGELFF. The full variable domain, with the rest looked up from reference TRBV7-2 and TRBJ2-2, is GAGVSQSPSNKVTEKGKDVELRCDPISGHTALYWYRQSLGQGLEFLIYFQGNSAPDKSGLPSDRFSAERTGGSVSTLTIQRTQQEDSAVYLCASSFSGRKTGELFFGEGSRLTVL.